These T cell receptor beta chains were read from a single sample in a study of siplizumab effects on memory and regulatory T cells. Sequenced by immunoSEQ multiplex PCR; TCRdb stores in-frame clones only, minus some. The profile shows over 85,000 clones, 94% of them singletons. Sample: non-Treg CD4+ T cells sorted from blood. The receptor set was obtained from a human donor in good health. The CDR3 runs from the conserved cysteine through the conserved F or W. A D gene is named only where the DNA matches it firmly. The size field is filled for only some rows; it gives once, few, many or a size class.

>TRBV29-1|TRBJ2-5|TRBD2|.
TGCAGCGTCACTAGCGGGATAGAGACCCAGTACTTC
CSVTSGIETQYF
>TRBV9|TRBJ2-7|.|.
TGTGCCAGCAGCCTTGGGGGGACCTCCTACGAGCAGTACTTC
CASSLGGTSYEQYF
>TRBV2|TRBJ2-3|TRBD2|.
TGTGCCAGCAGTCTACGGGAGGGCCTAAATACGCAGTATTTT
CASSLREGLNTQYF
>TRBV19|TRBJ1-5|.|.
TGTGCCAGTAGTATAGTAGCAGGGTCCAGTCAGCCCCAGCATTTT
CASSIVAGSSQPQHF
>TRBV9|TRBJ1-2|.|.
TGTGCCAGCAGCTCCCAAGGGGGCTATGGCTACACCTTC
CASSSQGGYGYTF
>TRBV7-2|TRBJ2-1|TRBD2|.
TGTGCCAGCAGCGCGGGCCGCTCCGGGACTAGCGGGAACTACAATGAGCAGTTCTTC
CASSAGRSGTSGNYNEQFF
>TRBV6-1|TRBJ2-1|.|.
TGTGCCAGCAGTGAACTCTTATCTGGGCTTGAGCAGTTCTTC
CASSELLSGLEQFF
>TRBV7-3|TRBJ1-1|.|few
TGTGCCAGCAGCCGAGAGGGAACTCTGATGGAAGCTTTCTTT
CASSREGTLMEAFF
>TRBV5-6|TRBJ1-2|.|.
TGTGCCAGCAGCTCGGGAGGTGGCTACACCTTC
CASSSGGGYTF
>TRBV11-3|TRBJ2-7|TRBD2|.
TGTGCCAGCAGCCCCGCAGGAGCGGGACTCAACGAGCAGTACTTC
CASSPAGAGLNEQYF
>TRBV7-2|TRBJ2-7|TRBD1|.
TGTGCCAGCAGCTTGGGACAGGTCGGTTACGAGCAGTACTTC
CASSLGQVGYEQYF
>TRBV5-1|TRBJ1-2|TRBD1|.
TGCGCCAGCAGCATAGGGACAGCGGATGGCTACACCTTC
CASSIGTADGYTF
>TRBV19|TRBJ2-5|TRBD1|.
TGTGCCAGTAGTCCCGGAGGGACAGGGGCTCCTAAGAAGGAGACCCAGTACTTC
CASSPGGTGAPKKETQYF
>TRBV4-1|TRBJ2-7|TRBD2|once
TGCGCCAGCAGCCTAAGGGACTACGGCTCCTACGAGCAGTACTTC
CASSLRDYGSYEQYF
>TRBV7-8|TRBJ1-2|.|.
TGTGCCAGCAGCTTAGCTTCCGGTATCTACGGCTACACCTTC
CASSLASGIYGYTF
>TRBV30|TRBJ1-2|.|.
TGTGCCTGGAGTTGGGCCGAAGCTAACTATGGCTACACCTTC
CAWSWAEANYGYTF
>TRBV18|TRBJ2-5|TRBD2|.
TGTGCCAGCTCACCACTAGCGGGGGGGCTAGTCCCCCAAGAGACCCAGTACTTC
CASSPLAGGLVPQETQYF
>TRBV11-2|TRBJ2-7|.|.
TGTGCCAGCAGCTTAACCACTAGGTTCAACGAGCAGTACTTC
CASSLTTRFNEQYF
>TRBV5-4|TRBJ1-6|TRBD1|.
TGTGCCAGCAGCTTGGAGGGGGCGTTGAATTCACCCCTCCACTTT
CASSLEGALNSPLHF
>TRBV5-6|TRBJ2-7|TRBD2|.
TGTGCCAGCAGCTTGGGGACCGGGAGGGAGCAGTACTTC
CASSLGTGREQYF
>TRBV27|TRBJ1-5|TRBD1|.
TGTGCCAGCAGGACTCGCGGGACAGGGGATAATCAGCCCCAGCATTTT
CASRTRGTGDNQPQHF
>TRBV5-6|TRBJ1-1|.|.
TGTGCCAGCGGAGGGGGTCCTGGTCCCACTGAAGCTTTCTTT
CASGGGPGPTEAFF
>TRBV5-1|TRBJ1-1|TRBD1|.
TGCGCCAGCAGCTTATTTCCCGGGACAGAGAACACTGAAGCTTTCTTT
CASSLFPGTENTEAFF
>TRBV30|TRBJ1-5|.|.
TGTGCCTGGACTGGGGGGGCGACGGTGGCCAATCAGCCCCAGCATTTT
CAWTGGATVANQPQHF